This T cell receptor (beta chain) is drawn from a study of OX40 agonist ivuxolimab in advanced cancers. Produced via immunoSEQ multiplex PCR; TCRdb's table is partial and in-frame only. Of over 85,000 clones in the sample, about 80% were seen once. Sequenced material: CD4+ or CD8+ T cells sorted from blood, taken in a trial of the OX40 agonist ivuxolimab. The sequence derives from an adult with an advanced solid tumor such as melanoma, head and neck, liver or kidney cancer.

CDR3 in DNA: TGTGCCGCGGCTCAGCGGGAGGTGCCCTCGGGCGAGCAGTACTTC. It codes for CAAAQREVPSGEQYF. J is TRBJ2-7 and V is TRBV13, with TRBD2 identical over 9 bases. Germline CDR1 and CDR2: PRHDT and FYEKMQ (reference sequence). The ends lost 11 bases at V and 6 bases at J; junction bases unmatched: 17. This CDR3 contains 15 residues.